A single sample gave rise to the 25 T cell receptor beta chains below, sequenced in a study of lymphopenia after photon versus proton radiotherapy. Method: immunoSEQ multiplex PCR; TCRdb's copy keeps in-frame clones and lacks some. The sample consists of around 50,000 clones, around 84% of them appearing once. Sample: peripheral blood, taken from a patient treated with proton-based radiotherapy. The receptors come from a man in his sixties with pancreatic cancer.

The rearrangement joins TRBV5-1 to TRBJ2-3; 10 bases agree with TRBD2. Germline V lookup: CDR1 SGHRS, CDR2 YFSETQ. The CDR3 covers 15 residues. V shed 1 base, J shed 4 bases, and the junction held 3 bases outside the gene matches. CDR3 region: CASSLSSGSSDTQYF. CDR3 bases: TGCGCCAGCAGCTTGTCTAGCGGGAGTTCAGATACGCAGTATTTT. The variable domain in full, completed from reference TRBV5-1 and TRBJ2-3, reads KAGVTQTPRYLIKTRGQQVTLSCSPISGHRSVSWYQQTPGQGLQFLFEYFSETQRNKGNFPGRFSGRQFSNSRSEMNVSTLELGDSALYLCASSLSSGSSDTQYFGPGTRLTVL.

The rearrangement uses TRBV4-3 and TRBJ2-7; 7 bases are a match to TRBD2. Trimming removed 0 bases from V and 5 bases from J; junction bases left unmatched: 10. The CDR3 is made up of 16 amino acids. Germline CDR1 is LGHNA and CDR2 is YSLEER. The CDR3 reads CASSQDLGGSLNEQYF. The CDR3, as DNA: TGCGCCAGCAGCCAAGATCTGGGCGGGAGCTTGAACGAGCAGTACTTC.

The rearrangement uses TRBV6-5 and TRBJ2-1; D gene unclear. Per germline, CDR1 MNHEY and CDR2 SVGAGI. The V and J ends lost 4 bases and 1 base respectively, with 11 bases between them. The CDR3 has 15 amino acids. The DNA for the CDR3 is TGTGCCAGCAGTTCAGACGGGTTATCCTACAATGAGCAGTTCTTC. Translated, it gives CASSSDGLSYNEQFF.

The count of this clone is one. V and J are TRBV28 and TRBJ2-3; a weak D match, TRBD2 (5 bases). From germline, CDR1 is MDHEN and CDR2 SYDVKM. Trimming stripped 2 bases from V and 3 bases from J, with 12 bases between. CDR3 length: 15 amino acids. The CDR3 loop reads CASSLPGITTDTQYF. CDR3 DNA sequence: TGTGCCAGCAGTTTACCCGGGATTACAACAGATACGCAGTATTTT.

This rearrangement joins TRBV7-9 to TRBJ1-3; D not resolved. CDR3 length: 11 amino acids. Deletions cut 6 bases from V and 9 bases from J, with 9 bases between. In germline, CDR1 is SEHNR, CDR2 FQNEAQ (reference sequence). The CDR3 coding sequence is TGTGCCAGCAGTTCGCCCAGCACCATATATTTT. Its translation is CASSSPSTIYF.

The chain has TRBV29-1 and TRBJ2-5; 10 bases are shared with TRBD2. J lost 0 bases, V lost 6 bases, and 1 base had no gene match. Germline V gene data show CDR1 as SQVTM and CDR2 as ANQGSEA. This CDR3 spans 13 amino acids. CDR3 sequence reads: CSVGLADQETQYF. The CDR3 region has the DNA TGCAGCGTAGGACTAGCGGACCAAGAGACCCAGTACTTC.

This sequence joins TRBV7-9 and TRBJ1-2; D remains ambiguous. V lost 5 bases and J lost 5, with 12 bases in between. Germline V gene sequence: CDR1 SEHNR, CDR2 FQNEAQ (reference sequence). This CDR3 is 13 amino acids long. CDR3 amino acids: CASSGDGVYGYTF. Written as DNA, the CDR3 is TGTGCCAGCAGCGGTGACGGGGTTTATGGCTACACCTTC.

This clone was picked up a small number of times. V and J are TRBV2 and TRBJ2-7; 7 positions agree with TRBD2. The trim removed 11 bases at V and 4 bases at J, leaving 14 bases unmatched. The CDR3 has 14 amino acids. CDR1 and CDR2 (germline): SNHLY, FYNNEI. DNA for the CDR3: TGTGCCTCCCTGGGAACTAGCGAGAGGTACGAGCAGTACTTC. Amino acids: CASLGTSERYEQYF.

V gene TRBV5-5 combines with J gene TRBJ2-1; no firm D call. Trimming removed 1 base at V and 6 bases at J, with 11 bases between. This CDR3 spans 14 amino acids. The germline gives CDR1 SGHKS, CDR2 YYEKEE (reference sequence). Here the CDR3 reads CASSLRPQPNEQFF. The CDR3 DNA reads as TGTGCCAGCAGCTTGAGACCGCAGCCCAATGAGCAGTTCTTC.

The genes are TRBV11-1 and TRBJ2-1; tentatively, D is TRBD2 (5 bases). CDR1 and CDR2 (germline): SGHAT, FQDESV (reference sequence). There are 13 residues in the CDR3. Trimming cost V 5 bases and J 7 bases, with 12 bases left between them. Written as DNA, the CDR3 is TGTGCCAGCAGCAGTCTCACGGGGAATGAGCAGTTCTTC. Its protein is CASSSLTGNEQFF.

V gene TRBV27 combines with J gene TRBJ2-2; 11 bases agree with TRBD2. Germline V gives CDR1 MNHEY, CDR2 SMNVEV (reference sequence). Germline trimming cut 6 bases from V and 5 bases from J; bases unmatched to any gene: 8. The CDR3 is 16 amino acids. The CDR3 is CASRPTSGGSTGELFF. The CDR3 DNA sequence: TGTGCCAGCAGGCCCACTAGCGGGGGATCGACCGGGGAGCTGTTTTTT.

The CDR3 reads CASSDASWIIVDETQYF. CDR3 coding DNA: TGTGCCAGCAGTGACGCTAGCTGGATCATCGTCGACGAGACCCAGTACTTC. The genes are TRBV12-1 and TRBJ2-5; no DNA check was done on the table's D call, TRBD2. TRBV12-1 is a recognized pseudogene. CDR3 length: 17 residues.

V usage is TRBV18 and J usage is TRBJ2-1; D unclear. V gave up 6 bases and J gave up 8 bases, with 17 bases separating them. CDR3 length equals 14 residues. Germline values: CDR1 KGHSH, CDR2 LQKENI. DNA of the CDR3: TGTGCCAGCTCCCCGTTTGGGGTTACGGATGAGCAGTTCTTC. It codes for CASSPFGVTDEQFF.

The gene calls are TRBV9 and TRBJ2-2; D not resolved. Trimming cost V 3 bases and J 6 bases, with 3 bases left between them. The germline V gene has CDR1 SGDLS and CDR2 YYNGEE. CDR3 size: 11 residues. Here the CDR3 reads CASSDPGELFF. In DNA, the CDR3 is TGTGCCAGCAGCGACCCCGGGGAGCTGTTTTTT. The whole variable domain, filled in from reference TRBV9 and TRBJ2-2, reads DSGVTQTPKHLITATGQRVTLRCSPRSGDLSVYWYQQSLDQGLQFLIQYYNGEERAKGNILERFSAQQFPDLHSELNLSSLELGDSALYFCASSDPGELFFGEGSRLTVL.

V gene TRBV2 combines with J gene TRBJ1-2; D remains unclear. This CDR3 spans 12 amino acids. V was pared by 9 bases and J by 3 bases, with 11 bases between. Germline V gene data show CDR1 as SNHLY and CDR2 as FYNNEI. CDR3 amino acids: CASTIIDYGYTF. CDR3 nucleotides: TGTGCCAGTACCATCATTGACTATGGCTACACCTTC.

The chain is built from TRBV11-2 and TRBJ2-1; TRBD2 matches at 7 bases. The V gene's germline CDR1 is SGHAT and CDR2 FQNNGV. V dropped 0 bases and J dropped 3; count of bases not matched to a gene: 5. The CDR3 contains 16 residues. CDR3 region: CASSLEGGGYYNEQFF. CDR3 sequence (DNA): TGTGCCAGCAGCTTAGAGGGGGGAGGGTACTACAATGAGCAGTTCTTC.

V usage is TRBV15 and J usage is TRBJ1-3, with D hard to call. Germline V gene lookup returns CDR1 LNHNV and CDR2 YYDKDF (reference sequence). The CDR3 covers 14 residues. V lost 4 bases and J lost 0, with 7 bases in between. CDR3 sequence reads: CATSKFRSGNTIYF. The CDR3 nucleotides read TGTGCCACCAGCAAATTCCGCTCTGGAAACACCATATATTTT.

The chain couples TRBV5-1 to TRBJ2-2; D remains unclear. The germline CDR1 and CDR2 sequences are SGHRS and YFSETQ. The V gene lost 5 bases and the J gene lost 4 bases, with 15 bases spanning the gap. The CDR3 runs to 15 residues. CDR3 loop: CASSSSRTGTGELFF. The CDR3 region has the DNA TGCGCCAGCAGTTCCAGCCGTACGGGCACCGGGGAGCTGTTTTTT.

The gene calls are TRBV19 and TRBJ1-1; D is possibly TRBD1 (5 bases). The germline gives CDR1 LNHDA, CDR2 SQIVND (reference sequence). Between the trimmed V and J ends, which lost 3 bases and 6 bases, there was a span of 11 bases. CDR3 length equals 13 residues. CDR3 nucleotide sequence: TGTGCCAGTAGTATTAAGGGGTATGCTGAAGCTTTCTTT. It specifies CASSIKGYAEAFF.

The chain employs TRBV7-2 and TRBJ1-1; D possibly corresponds to TRBD1 (6 bases). V shed 1 base and J shed 4 bases, with 22 bases lying between them. CDR1 is SGHTA and CDR2 is FQGNSA in the germline V gene. The CDR3 has 18 amino acids. The CDR3 protein is CASSLGSGGDSRATEAFF. In DNA form, the CDR3 reads TGTGCCAGCAGCTTAGGGTCGGGGGGCGATTCAAGGGCCACTGAAGCTTTCTTT.

A single count supports this clone. The CDR3 bases are TGTGCCAGCAGCCCGGGACGGGGTAGCACCGAGCAGTACTTC. It codes for CASSPGRGSTEQYF. V usage is TRBV7-2 and J usage is TRBJ2-7, with D possibly being TRBD1 or TRBD2 (5 bases each). Trimming pared 5 bases from V and 6 bases from J, leaving 17 bases between. CDR1 and CDR2 (germline): SGHTA, FQGNSA. The CDR3 spans 14 residues.

This clone was counted a single time. In DNA, the CDR3 is TGTGCCAGCAGTCCCCGGACAGGCATGAACACTGAAGCTTTCTTT. Its protein is CASSPRTGMNTEAFF. V gene TRBV28 combines with J gene TRBJ1-1; 7 bases are a match to TRBD1. Germline lookup yields CDR1 MDHEN and CDR2 SYDVKM. This CDR3 is built from 15 residues. The V segment lost 5 bases and the J segment 0 bases; nucleotides outside the gene matches: 6.

This chain connects TRBV5-3 to TRBJ2-7, with D possibly TRBD2 on 6 matching bases. TRBV5-3 is noted as an ORF with a role that remains uncertain. The CDR3 consists of 19 residues. V shed 0 bases and J shed 2 bases, with 24 bases lying between them. The DNA of the CDR3 is TGTGCCAGAAGCTTGGGACTAGGCGCAGGATTCTCCCCCCCCTACGAGCAGTACTTC. It is translated as CARSLGLGAGFSPPYEQYF.

The CDR3 region has the DNA TGCGCCAGCAGCCCACGAGCGAATCGGCGTCCCGGGGAGCTGTTTTTT. Translation gives CASSPRANRRPGELFF. The chain recombines TRBV5-1 with TRBJ2-2; D remains unclear. CDR3 length: 16 amino acids. Trimming cost V 4 bases and J 6 bases, with 19 bases left between them. CDR1 and CDR2 from the germline V gene are SGHRS and YFSETQ. Full variable domain (missing parts from reference TRBV5-1 and TRBJ2-2): KAGVTQTPRYLIKTRGQQVTLSCSPISGHRSVSWYQQTPGQGLQFLFEYFSETQRNKGNFPGRFSGRQFSNSRSEMNVSTLELGDSALYLCASSPRANRRPGELFFGEGSRLTVL.

The chain couples TRBV28 to TRBJ2-7, with a tentative D call TRBD1 (6 bases). V shed 6 bases and J shed 3 bases, with 12 bases lying between them. The CDR3 covers 13 residues. Germline V gene lookup returns CDR1 MDHEN and CDR2 SYDVKM. The CDR3 nucleotides are TGTGCCAGCAGCAACGGACAGAACTACGAGCAGTACTTC. Translated, it gives CASSNGQNYEQYF. The full variable domain, rest sourced from reference TRBV28 and TRBJ2-7, is DVKVTQSSRYLVKRTGEKVFLECVQDMDHENMFWYRQDPGLGLRLIYFSYDVKMKEKGDIPEGYSVSREKKERFSLILESASTNQTSMYLCASSNGQNYEQYFGPGTRLTVT.